This T cell receptor (beta chain) was recorded in a study of identical twins. Study-wide results and caveats: With abundant cord blood beta clonotypes, insertions were fewer; memory repertoires showed no such pattern.

The germline CDR1 and CDR2 sequences are KGHSH and LQKENI. Trimming pared 2 bases from V and 5 bases from J, leaving 13 bases between. CDR3 length equals 15 residues. Donors uniformly comprised healthy Caucasians. cDNA molecules carried unique molecular identifiers, and template switching added a universal primer site. TCRdb re-called the 5' RACE reads with MiXCR, one entry per CDR3 protein. This repertoire shows some 1,600,000 distinct CDR3 sequences, more than 30% found once; its top ten account for 0.25% to 0.3%. Regarding this clonotype: Its antigen is not known.

The sequenced material came from cord blood. The chain is built from TRBV18 and TRBJ2-1; D is undetermined. The TCR comes from a newborn girl in good health. CDR3 residues: CASSPVTVNHNEQFF. CDR3 DNA sequence: TGTGCCAGCTCACCAGTCACAGTTAATCACAATGAGCAGTTCTTC.